This TCR beta chain was sequenced for a study of T cells in localized non-small cell lung cancer (dated by TCRdb to 2018 to 2021). About the study as a whole: T cell repertoires of about 230 early-stage NSCLC patients were analyzed, with tumors being compared against uninvolved tumor-adjacent lungs. A mean age of around 66 years was recorded for the NSCLC patients, of whom some 130 were male and more than 85 were female. All 230 or so NSCLC patients in the cohort were treatment-naive and had localized lung tumors that were resected. Overall results and qualifications from the work: Higher blood T cell density associated with longer overall survival, while higher adjacent-lung clonality associated with shorter survival. Since the design was exploratory, TCR variables were selected using unadjusted p-values with no false-discovery rate correction. A median of around 57 of the top 100 tumor clones were detected in paired uninvolved adjacent lung, and around 30 of these tumor clones were also found among the top 100 clones of the paired uninvolved adjacent lung. The highest T cell clonality was observed in uninvolved tumor-adjacent lung, where clonality exceeded that of tumor, suggesting that antigenic responses were more focused in uninvolved tumor-adjacent lung. Multi-region tumor sequencing was not performed, so intratumor heterogeneity could not be excluded.

Including cysteine and phenylalanine, the CDR3 has 12 amino acids. Left in the record is the CDR3 DNA by itself, 36 bases read in frame from the first base. V gives up 3 bases and J gives up 14 bases, and the segment between their germline ends measures 14 bases. Reading the germline V gene gives CDR1 MDHEN and CDR2 SYDVKM. The immunoSEQ Assay was used to sequence TCR beta CDR3 regions from DNA. The paper's processing steps were these. To compute T cell density, TCR beta template counts were normalized to usable DNA, which was estimated by amplifying housekeeping genes. Richness was estimated with the preseqR package, extrapolating to 400,000 templates for PBMC samples and 120,000 templates for tissue samples. Clonality was calculated as one minus Pielou's evenness. Differential abundance testing on productive amino-acid clonotypes, with a minimum total count of 5 and an alpha of 0.1, was used to identify tissue-enriched TCRs. Repertoire overlap between compartments was quantified with the Jaccard Index and Morisita Overlap Index. GLIPH clustered TCR beta CDR3s with public tetramer-defined viral CDR3s; viral motifs required at least three viral sequences plus V-gene enrichment. Entries here come from immuneACCESS through TCRdb and include only in-frame sequences with V and J called. Some clones fail to appear in such tables; in the studies checked, an unresolved V gene covers under half of the shortfall, and the cause of the remainder is unknown. The V and J calls and clone size come from that table; D and trimming were worked out from the DNA. The sample records 2,500 to 3,500 clones, approximately 19% of which are singletons. Together, the top ten hold about 18% of the sample.

Note on this clone: Its antigen remains unidentified. No much larger clonotype is one base removed from it; base qualities were not supplied.

At diagnosis, tumor, uninvolved tumor-adjacent lung and peripheral blood were collected and then preserved as a mix of FFPE and fresh-frozen material. The sequence is built from TRBV28 and TRBJ1-5, with an unclear D gene assignment. The TCR originated in a man aged 40 to 70 with stage I squamous cell lung carcinoma. The sequences come from lung tumor tissue, collected before any cancer treatment. Read as DNA, the sequence is TGTGCCAGCAGTTTCTCCGGGCCCAAGGAGCATTTT. Translated, it gives CASSFSGPKEHF.